This T cell receptor (beta chain) derives from a study of T cell repertoires in aging, cancer and after chemotherapy. Study summary: Chronic lymphocytic leukemia patients on fludarabine- or bendamustine-based regimens gave paired samples before and after chemotherapy.

Multiplex touch-down PCR with TRB-A/B primers amplified rearranged V-D-J TRB sequences. TCRdb re-called the multiplex PCR reads with MiXCR, one entry per CDR3 protein. The sample shows about 6,000 distinct CDR3 sequences, about 36% of them seen only once. Trimming stripped 7 bases from V and 6 bases from J, with 19 bases between. CDR3 length equals 14 residues. The template was genomic DNA from peripheral blood, not RNA. Concerning this clonotype: Its antigen is undetermined.

Overall study results and limits: Compared with age-matched healthy donors, untreated hematological or solid cancer patients showed higher blood TCR clonality. The repertoire data cannot show anything about immunological memory following chemotherapy.

The J gene is TRBJ2-7, the V gene TRBV12-3 or TRBV12-4, with D tentatively TRBD1 or TRBD2 (5 bases each). Material for sequencing was blood. The source is a human donor with a blood cancer. This CDR3 is CASMIQGVRTEQYF. CDR3 nucleotide sequence: TGTGCCAGCATGATCCAGGGAGTCCGGACCGAGCAGTACTTC.